The sequence of this TCR beta chain was determined in a study of CD8 T cells in ankylosing spondylitis. Of note for this clonotype: The antigen remains undetermined.

Germline CDR1 is SNHLY and CDR2 is FYNNEI. The CDR3 extends over 14 amino acids. J gave up 2 bases and V 10 bases, and 9 bases lay outside the gene matches. Overall study findings and caveats: Reportedly, matched ankylosing spondylitis synovial fluid was significantly enriched for disease-linked clones.

TCRdb reanalysed the 5' RACE reads using MiXCR and keeps one entry per CDR3 protein. The data hold more than 150,000 distinct CDR3 sequences, with roughly 10% observed a single time. The chain uses TRBV2 and TRBJ2-3; 7 bases fit TRBD1. Sequencing was carried out using blood, either unsorted or a sorted T cell fraction (not recorded which). The source is a male donor with ankylosing spondylitis or in good health (not recorded which). CDR3 DNA sequence: TGTGCCACTAAGGACAGGCTAGACACAGATACGCAGTATTTT. This sequence encodes CATKDRLDTDTQYF.